The 29 T cell receptor beta chains below were found in one sample sequenced in a study of immune reconstitution after stem cell transplant in scleroderma. Using its own MiXCR run on the RT-PCR reads, TCRdb lists one record per CDR3 protein. The repertoire holds around 3,000 distinct CDR3 sequences, with approximately 10% as singletons. Sample acquisition took place before or after autologous hematopoietic stem cell transplantation (not recorded which). These receptors were collected from a female donor with systemic sclerosis.

This chain links TRBV20-1 with TRBJ2-2; 9 bases map to TRBD2. V trimming: 3 bases; J trimming: 1 base; junction bases outside the gene matches: 3. Germline values: CDR1 DFQATT, CDR2 SNEGSKA (reference sequence). The CDR3 has 15 amino acids. Here the CDR3 DNA reads TGCAGTGCTAGCGCGGGGGGGCTGAACACCGGGGAGCTGTTTTTT. Its translation is CSASAGGLNTGELFF.

J is TRBJ2-7 and V is TRBV29-1; 8 bases align to TRBD1. The CDR3 contains 17 residues. The germline gives CDR1 SQVTM, CDR2 ANQGSEA. J gave up 3 bases and V 4 bases, and 17 bases lay outside the gene matches. DNA of the CDR3: TGCAGCGTTGGGGGTAGAGCAGGACAGGGTCGCGGCTACGAGCAGTACTTC. Translation: CSVGGRAGQGRGYEQYF.

Relative to its sample, this clonotype is medium-sized. This chain uses TRBV2 with TRBJ2-4, with D maybe TRBD1 (5 bases). Germline lookup yields CDR1 SNHLY and CDR2 FYNNEI. Trimming stripped 6 bases from V and 0 bases from J, with 9 bases between. The CDR3 sequence is 14 residues long. This chain's CDR3 is CASSSRVAKNIQYF. The CDR3 bases are TGTGCCAGCAGCAGCAGGGTAGCCAAAAACATTCAGTACTTC. Using reference TRBV2 and TRBJ2-4 for the parts outside the CDR3, the full variable domain is EPEVTQTPSHQVTQMGQEVILRCVPISNHLYFYWYRQILGQKVEFLVSFYNNEISEKSEIFDDQFSVERPDGSNFTLKIRSTKLEDSAMYFCASSSRVAKNIQYFGAGTRLSVL.

The CDR3 region has the DNA TGCAGTGCTAGATTGCTAGCGGGGGGCCTGACGAACACCGGGGAGCTGTTTTTT. Its translation is CSARLLAGGLTNTGELFF. The chain links TRBV20-1 to TRBJ2-2; 11 nucleotides agree with TRBD2. The CDR3 is 18 amino acids. The V gene end was trimmed by 2 bases and the J gene end by 0 bases; junction bases not matched to a gene: 8. CDR1 and CDR2 from the germline V gene are DFQATT and SNEGSKA (reference sequence).

Relative to its sample, this clonotype is medium-sized. The CDR3 sequence is CSASRDRRYEQYF. The CDR3 bases are TGCAGTGCTAGCCGGGACAGGAGATACGAGCAGTACTTC. This chain links TRBV20-1 with TRBJ2-7, with 8 bases fitting TRBD1. Trimming took 3 bases from V and 4 from J; bases not matched to a gene: 5. The V gene's germline CDR1 is DFQATT and CDR2 SNEGSKA (reference sequence). There are 13 residues in the CDR3.

Within the sample, this clonotype is medium-sized. The J gene is TRBJ2-5, the V gene TRBV5-1; D perhaps matches TRBD1 (5 bases). This CDR3 has 14 residues. Trimming removed 4 bases at V and 1 base at J, with 11 bases between. The germline V gene has CDR1 SGHRS and CDR2 YFSETQ. CDR3 sequence: CASSTGRSQETQYF. The CDR3 DNA is TGCGCCAGCAGCACAGGCAGGAGCCAAGAGACCCAGTACTTC.

This clonotype was detected a few times. The CDR3 nucleotides read TGCGCCAGCAGCCTAATAACCTCTGGGACAGGGGGCTACGAGCAGTACTTC. This sequence encodes CASSLITSGTGGYEQYF. J is TRBJ2-7 and V is TRBV5-1; 11 nucleotides align to TRBD1. Germline lookup yields CDR1 SGHRS and CDR2 YFSETQ. Trimming removed 4 bases from V and 3 bases from J; junction bases left unmatched: 12. The CDR3 is made up of 17 amino acids. The variable domain in full, completed from reference TRBV5-1 and TRBJ2-7, reads KAGVTQTPRYLIKTRGQQVTLSCSPISGHRSVSWYQQTPGQGLQFLFEYFSETQRNKGNFPGRFSGRQFSNSRSEMNVSTLELGDSALYLCASSLITSGTGGYEQYFGPGTRLTVT.

The chain links TRBV5-1 to TRBJ2-1; D is unclear. CDR1 is SGHRS and CDR2 is YFSETQ in the germline V gene. Trimming took off 5 bases at V and 0 bases at J, with 9 bases between the two ends. This CDR3 has 14 residues. The CDR3 DNA follows: TGCGCCAGCAGGCCCTCCGACTCCTACAATGAGCAGTTCTTC. Its protein is CASRPSDSYNEQFF.

This clonotype is classed as medium-sized. A much more abundant neighbour one base away suggests this may be a read error. This chain connects TRBV16 to TRBJ1-1; D call uncertain. With 4 bases removed from V and 5 bases from J, the gap between germline ends came to 11 bases. The CDR3 contains 13 residues. The germline CDR1 and CDR2 sequences are KGHSY and FQNENV. The CDR3: CASSRGGGTEAFF. CDR3 DNA: TGTGCCAGCAGCCGGGGTGGAGGGACTGAAGCTTTCTTT. Using reference TRBV16 and TRBJ1-1 for the parts outside the CDR3, the full variable domain is GEEVAQTPKHLVRGEGQKAKLYCAPIKGHSYVFWYQQVLKNEFKFLISFQNENVFDETGMPKERFSAKCLPNSPCSLEIQATKLEDSAVYFCASSRGGGTEAFFGQGTRLTVV.

This clonotype is deemed medium-sized (0.01 to 0.1%). The genes are TRBV5-1 and TRBJ1-1; a possible D gene is TRBD1 (6 bases). This CDR3 region has 13 residues. Germline V gives CDR1 SGHRS, CDR2 YFSETQ. V lost 4 bases, J lost 4 bases, and 11 bases lay in between. CDR3: CASSPRGGTEAFF. The CDR3 DNA reads as TGCGCCAGCAGCCCTAGGGGGGGCACTGAAGCTTTCTTT.

This clonotype ranks as medium-sized (0.01 to 0.1%). The chain recombines TRBV23-1 with TRBJ1-4; D may be TRBD1 (5 bases). TRBV23-1 is placed among ORFs of uncertain function. V dropped 7 bases and J dropped 2 bases, with 14 bases sitting between them. The CDR3 length is 15 residues. The CDR3 loop reads CASTPGDATNEKLFF. CDR3 nucleotides: TGCGCCAGCACCCCGGGGGATGCGACTAATGAAAAACTGTTTTTT.

Judged by abundance, this clonotype is medium-sized. This rearrangement joins TRBV20-1 to TRBJ1-5; no clear D. Germline V CDR1 and CDR2: DFQATT, SNEGSKA (reference sequence). The CDR3 extends over 13 amino acids. Trimming removed 0 bases from V and 4 bases from J, with 7 bases in between. DNA of the CDR3: TGCAGTGCTAGAGATCGGTTGAATCAGCCCCAGCATTTT. Amino acids: CSARDRLNQPQHF.

Comments on this clonotype: An end of the junction differs from the germline gene, which may be a read error. This chain's CDR3 is CASSEGRGYTPFHF. Here the CDR3 DNA reads TGTGCCAGCAGTGAAGGCAGGGGCTATACACCCTTCCACTTT. The V call is TRBV2, the J call TRBJ1-6; a possible D gene is TRBD1 (6 bases). Germline V lookup: CDR1 SNHLY, CDR2 FYNNEI. The CDR3 extends over 14 amino acids.

This clonotype came up a few times. For the CDR3, the DNA is TGTGCCAGCAGTTATCGGGGGGCATGTTACGAGCAGTACTTC. Its protein is CASSYRGACYEQYF. The chain combines TRBV6-9 with TRBJ2-7; possible D gene TRBD2, 7 bases. The CDR3 totals 14 residues. V was clipped by 2 bases and J by 4 bases, with 12 bases between them. From germline, CDR1 is MNHGY and CDR2 SVAAGI.

This clonotype qualifies as hyperexpanded (1% or more). V and J are TRBV20-1 and TRBJ1-1, with D possibly matching TRBD1 (6 bases). In germline, CDR1 is DFQATT, CDR2 SNEGSKA (reference sequence). V was cut by 0 bases and J by 1 base, with 12 bases left in between. The CDR3 totals 15 residues. CDR3 sequence reads: CSARDIMTGNTEAFF. The CDR3 DNA sequence: TGCAGTGCTAGAGATATTATGACAGGGAACACTGAAGCTTTCTTT.

This clonotype counts as medium-sized. The chain has TRBV29-1 and TRBJ2-1; D possibly corresponds to TRBD1 (5 bases). V was trimmed by 6 bases and J by 6 bases, leaving 12 bases between them. Germline V lookup: CDR1 SQVTM, CDR2 ANQGSEA. The CDR3 runs to 12 residues. Here the CDR3 DNA reads TGCAGCGTCGAGATAGGGGCCAATGAGCAGTTCTTC. This translates into CSVEIGANEQFF.

The chain employs TRBV20-1 and TRBJ1-1; a possible D gene is TRBD1 (6 bases). Trimming took off 0 bases at V and 0 bases at J, with 11 bases between the two ends. Germline CDR1 and CDR2: DFQATT and SNEGSKA (reference sequence). The CDR3 consists of 15 residues. In DNA, the CDR3 is TGCAGTGCTAGAGAAGGGGGGGGGCTGAACACTGAAGCTTTCTTT. This encodes CSAREGGGLNTEAFF.

Relative to its sample, this clonotype is medium-sized. The gene calls are TRBV4-1 and TRBJ2-7; tentatively, D is TRBD2 (5 bases). This CDR3 comprises 15 residues. V gave up 0 bases and J gave up 2 bases, with 11 bases separating them. Germline V gene sequence: CDR1 MGHRA, CDR2 YSYEKL. The CDR3 here is CASSQDLRDPYEQYF. The CDR3 nucleotides are TGCGCCAGCAGCCAAGATCTGAGGGATCCCTACGAGCAGTACTTC.

The gene calls are TRBV6-1 and TRBJ1-2; D is undetermined. The CDR3 extends over 12 amino acids. The V gene lost 6 bases and the J gene lost 4 bases, with 9 bases spanning the gap. CDR1 and CDR2 from the germline V gene are MNHNS and SASEGT. Written as DNA, the CDR3 is TGTGCCAGCAGGCCAGAGTTCTATGGCTACACCTTC. Its protein is CASRPEFYGYTF.

This clonotype has just a few counts. This chain connects TRBV5-1 to TRBJ2-7; a weak D match, TRBD2 (6 bases). The CDR3 runs 15 residues. Germline V gene data show CDR1 as SGHRS and CDR2 as YFSETQ. The V and J ends lost 4 bases and 2 bases respectively, with 16 bases between them. In DNA, the CDR3 is TGCGCCAGCAGCCCGGAGGGTCAGGGAGCCTACGAGCAGTACTTC. Its translation is CASSPEGQGAYEQYF.

By share, this clonotype counts as medium-sized. This sequence joins TRBV20-1 and TRBJ2-7; tentatively, D is TRBD2 (5 bases). CDR3 length equals 13 residues. Germline CDR1 and CDR2: DFQATT and SNEGSKA (reference sequence). V was cut by 6 bases and J by 1 base, with 13 bases left in between. The CDR3 region has the DNA TGCAGTGCCCGGAGGCCGGGATCCTACGAGCAGTACTTC. Its protein is CSARRPGSYEQYF.

The rearrangement uses TRBV5-1 and TRBJ2-1, with D possibly being TRBD2 (5 bases). Germline-derived CDR1 and CDR2 are SGHRS and YFSETQ. Between the trimmed V and J ends, which lost 4 bases and 2 bases, there was a span of 16 bases. This CDR3 is built from 16 residues. The CDR3 spells CASSLLPGGPYNEQFF. DNA of the CDR3: TGCGCCAGCAGCCTACTACCCGGAGGCCCCTACAATGAGCAGTTCTTC.

This clonotype ranks as medium-sized. This CDR3 is CSARNLRQDTDTQYF. Here the CDR3 DNA reads TGCAGTGCTAGAAACCTCCGCCAGGACACAGATACGCAGTATTTT. The gene calls are TRBV20-1 and TRBJ2-3, with no clear D. Germline CDR1 is DFQATT and CDR2 is SNEGSKA (reference sequence). The CDR3 contains 15 residues. V lost 2 bases and J 2 bases, leaving 14 bases between the germline ends.

This clonotype is medium-sized within its sample. The J gene is TRBJ1-1, the V gene TRBV29-1; no reliable D call. Germline CDR1 SQVTM, CDR2 ANQGSEA. Trimming took 4 bases from V and 2 from J, leaving 5 bases between them. The CDR3 sequence is 11 residues long. CDR3 sequence reads: CSVVGNTEAFF. The DNA of the CDR3 is TGCAGCGTTGTGGGTAACACTGAAGCTTTCTTT.

This clonotype was seen more than once but under ten times. This chain joins TRBV30 and TRBJ1-4; D gene ambiguous. This CDR3 has 14 residues. Deletions cut 0 bases from V and 10 bases from J, with 15 bases between. Germline V lookup: CDR1 GTSNPN, CDR2 SVGIG (reference sequence). CDR3 nucleotides: TGTGCCTGGAGTGTGCGGGCAGGCGGATCAAAACTGTTTTTT. Residues: CAWSVRAGGSKLFF.

Here the CDR3 DNA reads TGCGCCAGCAGCTTGGAGGGCTACTACGAGCAGTACTTC. Protein: CASSLEGYYEQYF. The rearrangement links TRBV5-1 to TRBJ2-7, with no clear D. The CDR3 is 13 residues long. Germline CDR1 is SGHRS and CDR2 is YFSETQ. V lost 0 bases to trimming and J lost 3 bases, with 7 bases between them.

CDR3 DNA: TGTGCCAGCAGTTACGGAGCAGGGGGTGTCACTGAAGCTTTCTTT. It yields the protein CASSYGAGGVTEAFF. This chain connects TRBV6-5 to TRBJ1-1, with 7 bases fitting TRBD1. The CDR3 spans 15 residues. Germline CDR1 MNHEY, CDR2 SVGAGI. The V segment lost 2 bases and the J segment 4 bases; nucleotides outside the gene matches: 7.

By share of the sample, this clonotype is medium-sized. The rearrangement uses TRBV18 and TRBJ1-2; the D gene is possibly TRBD1 (5 bases). The CDR3 covers 15 residues. CDR1 is KGHSH, CDR2 LQKENI, per germline. The ends were cut back, 6 bases at V and 4 bases at J, with 18 bases in the middle. In nucleotides, the CDR3 is TGTGCCAGCTCCCTTAAAGGGACGAAAAGCTATGGCTACACCTTC. Amino acid sequence: CASSLKGTKSYGYTF.

This chain links TRBV27 with TRBJ2-7; D perhaps matches TRBD1 (6 bases). This CDR3 has 12 residues. Trimming removed 6 bases at V and 6 bases at J, with 12 bases between. The germline V gene has CDR1 MNHEY and CDR2 SMNVEV (reference sequence). CDR3 protein: CASRPNRVEQYF. CDR3 sequence (DNA): TGTGCCAGCAGACCCAACAGGGTCGAGCAGTACTTC.